This TCR beta chain was recovered during a study of cytomegalovirus exposure and HLA in healthy donors. Whole-study findings and limits: Fewer than 200 TCR beta chains were listed as cytomegalovirus-associated. There were a few CMV-associated chains whose specificity for CMV antigens was confirmed in vitro. Most TCR sequences proved rare, with some public TCRs found in many donors.

The method was immunoSEQ multiplex PCR; TCRdb's version includes in-frame clones alone and lacks a portion of them. Found here are fewer than 200,000 clones, just under 90% of them singletons; the top ten hold approximately 10%. A note on this clone: Its antigen is undetermined.

Looked up from germline, CDR1 is LNHDA and CDR2 is SQIVND (reference sequence). The CDR3 covers 13 residues. V was shortened by 8 bases and J by 4 bases, with 12 bases between the two germline ends. The sample taken for sequencing was PBMCs. The chain carries TRBV19 and TRBJ1-5; D may be TRBD1 (6 bases). This receptor was obtained from a woman aged 18-29 years in good health and CMV-seropositive. DNA for the CDR3: TGTGCCAGTCAAAGGGGGTTTAATCAGCCCCAGCATTTT. The encoded protein is CASQRGFNQPQHF. The full variable domain, with the rest looked up from reference TRBV19 and TRBJ1-5, is DGGITQSPKYLFRKEGQNVTLSCEQNLNHDAMYWYRQDPGQGLRLIYYSQIVNDFQKGDIAEGYSVSREKKESFPLTVTSAQKNPTAFYLCASQRGFNQPQHFGDGTRLSIL.